The clone carrying this T cell receptor (beta chain) has just a few counts. Its target is not known. The data belong to a study of response to subunit inactivated influenza vaccine. Each CDR3 protein is one row after TCRdb ran MiXCR on the RT-PCR reads. The data contain 650,000 to 800,000 distinct CDR3 sequences, around 20% of them singletons. Whole-study results and caveats: The study's authors posited that every seasonal influenza vaccination enlists few new T cells.

V shed 2 bases and J shed 6 bases, with 2 bases lying between them. Germline V gene data show CDR1 as SNHLY and CDR2 as FYNNEI. The CDR3 covers 11 residues. The source material was PBMCs from blood, sampled 5 days after vaccination. The V and J genes are TRBV2 and TRBJ2-1; D unclear. This receptor was identified in a man aged 50 to 60 who received an inactivated influenza vaccine. The CDR3 region has the DNA TGTGCCAGCAGTGAACTCAATGAGCAGTTCTTC. Amino acid sequence: CASSELNEQFF.